These 3 T cell receptor beta chains were sequenced from one sample in a study of blood T cells in healthy people across ages. A second 7 to 11 cycle PCR used barcoded and J-beta primers. TCRdb analysed the 5' RACE reads with MiXCR anew, one entry per CDR3 protein. This table has roughly 680,000 distinct CDR3 sequences, about half appearing once. Material for sequencing was blood. All receptors derive from a woman aged 55-70 years in good health.

The V and J genes are TRBV10-3 and TRBJ1-6, with D possibly TRBD1 on 6 matching bases. Germline V gene sequence: CDR1 ENHRY, CDR2 SYGVKD. V lost 0 bases and J lost 2, with 14 bases in between. The CDR3 length is 18 residues. The CDR3 DNA is TGTGCCATCAGTGAGTCTGCCGTCGGGGGCACCTATAATTCACCCCTCCACTTT. Its protein product is CAISESAVGGTYNSPLHF.

A few counts support this clonotype. CDR3 bases: TGCAGTGCTAGAGATCGGAGGCTAGCGGACAATGAGCAGTTCTTC. Its protein product is CSARDRRLADNEQFF. The chain combines TRBV20-1 with TRBJ2-1; 7 nucleotides align to TRBD2. Trimming cost V 0 bases and J 5 bases; bases outside gene matches: 7. The CDR3 contains 15 residues. Germline V lookup: CDR1 DFQATT, CDR2 SNEGSKA (reference sequence).

This clonotype was counted only a few times. This chain uses TRBV28 with TRBJ2-7, with 7 bases identical to TRBD1. The CDR3 has 19 residues. V was pared by 6 bases and J by 2 bases, with 22 bases of the junction left unmatched. The germline V gene encodes CDR1 MDHEN and CDR2 SYDVKM. As DNA, the CDR3 is TGTGCCAGCAGGCCTTATGGGTCAAGGGGCCGGGACAGAACCTACGAGCAGTACTTC. Translating gives CASRPYGSRGRDRTYEQYF.